The next 4 T cell receptor beta chains were all read from a single sample in a study of PD-L1 blockade in urothelial cancer. Sequenced by immunoSEQ multiplex PCR; TCRdb stores in-frame clones only, minus some. Of approximately 90,000 clones in the sample, almost 90% were seen once. The time point is: pretreatment peripheral blood. The starting material was PBMCs, obtained around atezolizumab (anti-PD-L1) treatment. The receptors shown here come from a man aged 55 to 70 with urothelial cancer.

The rearrangement uses TRBV2 and TRBJ2-7; 9 nucleotides line up with TRBD1. CDR3 size: 15 residues. After removal of 3 bases from V and 5 bases from J, the junction contained 8 bases not matched to a gene. Germline V lookup: CDR1 SNHLY, CDR2 FYNNEI. The CDR3 spells CASSDGTGSGNEQYF. The DNA of the CDR3 is TGTGCCAGCAGTGACGGGACAGGGTCGGGTAACGAGCAGTACTTC.

This clone was detected a few times. The chain couples TRBV7-2 to TRBJ1-5; D is undetermined. Germline V gives CDR1 SGHTA, CDR2 FQGNSA. The CDR3 has 14 amino acids. Trimming cost V 1 base and J 7 bases, with 11 bases left between them. The CDR3 protein is CASSLGPGFQPQHF. In DNA, the CDR3 is TGTGCCAGCAGCTTAGGACCGGGGTTCCAGCCCCAGCATTTT.

The chain combines TRBV7-2 with TRBJ2-5; TRBD2 aligns across 10 bases. CDR1 is SGHTA, CDR2 FQGNSA, per germline. V lost 5 bases to trimming and J lost 2 bases; unmatched junction nucleotides: 5. The length of the CDR3 is 15 residues. In DNA, the CDR3 is TGTGCCAGCAGCCGTTTACTAGCGGGGCAAGAGACCCAGTACTTC. Protein product: CASSRLLAGQETQYF.

The rearrangement joins TRBV2 to TRBJ1-2, with 7 bases matching TRBD1. This CDR3 region has 17 residues. Germline V gene lookup returns CDR1 SNHLY and CDR2 FYNNEI. V trimming: 8 bases; J trimming: 0 bases; junction bases outside the gene matches: 15. For the CDR3, the DNA is TGTGCCAGCGGGACAGACGGGACCCCAATCTCTAACTATGGCTACACCTTC. Residues: CASGTDGTPISNYGYTF. Full variable domain (remainder filled in from reference TRBV2 and TRBJ1-2): EPEVTQTPSHQVTQMGQEVILRCVPISNHLYFYWYRQILGQKVEFLVSFYNNEISEKSEIFDDQFSVERPDGSNFTLKIRSTKLEDSAMYFCASGTDGTPISNYGYTFGSGTRLTVV.